What follows are 14 T cell receptor beta chains derived from one specimen sequenced in a study of beta chain features in type 1 diabetes. Reverse transcribing all isolated RNA meant expressed TCRB transcripts were sequenced. Method: immunoSEQ multiplex PCR; TCRdb's copy keeps in-frame clones and lacks some. This repertoire shows under 400,000 clones, around 20% found once; its top ten account for under 0.055%. The specimen sequenced was naive CD4+ T cells from blood. The receptors shown here come from a woman aged 18-35 years in good health.

V and J are TRBV6-1 and TRBJ2-3; TRBD1 aligns across 7 bases. Losses at the gene ends were 2 bases for V and 5 bases for J; bases not matched to a gene: 10. Per the germline V gene, CDR1 is MNHNS and CDR2 is SASEGT. The length of the CDR3 is 16 residues. CDR3 sequence reads: CASSENPRGIGDTQYF. Here the CDR3 DNA reads TGTGCCAGCAGTGAAAACCCCAGGGGGATTGGAGATACGCAGTATTTT.

The gene calls are TRBV2 and TRBJ2-7; no clear D. The germline CDR1 and CDR2 sequences are SNHLY and FYNNEI. The V end lost 6 bases, the J end lost 1 base, and 13 bases lay between the germline ends. The CDR3 consists of 14 residues. The CDR3 region has the DNA TGTGCCAGCAGGACTCTGAAGGAGTCCTACGAGCAGTACTTC. Translating it yields CASRTLKESYEQYF. The variable domain in full, with the rest retrieved from reference TRBV2 and TRBJ2-7, is EPEVTQTPSHQVTQMGQEVILRCVPISNHLYFYWYRQILGQKVEFLVSFYNNEISEKSEIFDDQFSVERPDGSNFTLKIRSTKLEDSAMYFCASRTLKESYEQYFGPGTRLTVT.

The chain has TRBV4-1 and TRBJ2-5, with 9 bases lining up with TRBD2. CDR3 length equals 15 residues. Looked up from germline, CDR1 is MGHRA and CDR2 is YSYEKL. J lost 5 bases, V lost 1 base, and 5 bases had no gene match. The CDR3 loop is CASSQGGGGAETQYF. The CDR3 nucleotides read TGCGCCAGCAGCCAAGGCGGCGGGGGGGCGGAGACCCAGTACTTC.

V usage is TRBV20-1 and J usage is TRBJ2-3; D gene uncertain. Germline lookup yields CDR1 DFQATT and CDR2 SNEGSKA (reference sequence). Trimming removed 0 bases from V and 9 bases from J, with 7 bases in between. This CDR3 has 11 amino acids. CDR3 nucleotide sequence: TGCAGTGCTAGAGAGTCCGAGACGCAGTATTTT. Protein: CSARESETQYF.

The genes are TRBV7-9 and TRBJ1-6, with a weak D call TRBD1 (6 bases). The CDR3 runs to 13 residues. Germline lookup yields CDR1 SEHNR and CDR2 FQNEAQ (reference sequence). With 5 bases removed from V and 10 bases from J, the gap between germline ends came to 12 bases. The CDR3 bases are TGTGCCAGCAGCCTTAACAGGGACTCACCCCTCCACTTT. This encodes CASSLNRDSPLHF.

V and J are TRBV4-3 and TRBJ2-7; maybe TRBD2 (6 bases). Germline V gene data show CDR1 as LGHNA and CDR2 as YSLEER. The V end lost 3 bases, the J end lost 4 bases, and 16 bases lay between the germline ends. This CDR3 spans 15 amino acids. The CDR3 reads CASSQGGDGYYEQYF. DNA of the CDR3: TGCGCCAGCAGCCAGGGCGGGGACGGGTATTACGAGCAGTACTTC.

The CDR3: CSVYYPDRGLQETQYF. The CDR3 DNA sequence: TGCAGCGTCTACTACCCGGACAGGGGGCTCCAAGAGACCCAGTACTTC. V and J are TRBV29-1 and TRBJ2-5, with 11 bases matching TRBD1. Trimming took 6 bases from V and 1 from J; bases not matched to a gene: 10. Germline V CDR1 and CDR2: SQVTM, ANQGSEA. This CDR3 is 16 amino acids long.

The gene calls are TRBV4-1 and TRBJ1-4, with a possible D match to TRBD1 (5 bases). The CDR3 sequence is 16 residues long. Germline V lookup: CDR1 MGHRA, CDR2 YSYEKL. V was pared by 0 bases and J by 3 bases, with 11 bases between. CDR3 bases: TGCGCCAGCAGCCAAGATGGACACTCGGCTAATGAAAAACTGTTTTTT. This codes for CASSQDGHSANEKLFF.

This clone was recorded a few times. The chain carries TRBV5-1 and TRBJ2-1; weak D call: TRBD2 (5 bases). The CDR3 extends over 14 amino acids. Per germline, CDR1 SGHRS and CDR2 YFSETQ. V was cut by 6 bases and J by 0 bases, with 10 bases left in between. The CDR3 sequence is CASKDEGSYNEQFF. The CDR3 DNA reads TGCGCCAGCAAGGACGAGGGCTCCTACAATGAGCAGTTCTTC.

The chain combines TRBV7-2 with TRBJ1-2; TRBD1 might be the D (6 bases). V was shortened by 3 bases and J by 4 bases, with 21 bases between the two germline ends. Germline V lookup: CDR1 SGHTA, CDR2 FQGNSA. There are 17 residues in the CDR3. CDR3 residues: CASSLWGLWQGTYGYTF. Here the CDR3 DNA reads TGTGCCAGCAGCTTGTGGGGGCTGTGGCAGGGGACCTATGGCTACACCTTC.

This clone was detected a few times. The chain has TRBV5-1 and TRBJ2-1; D not resolved. The CDR3 contains 15 residues. V gave up 2 bases and J gave up 3 bases, with 12 bases separating them. CDR1 and CDR2 from the germline V gene are SGHRS and YFSETQ. CDR3 nucleotide sequence: TGCGCCAGCAGCTTTCTTCAGGTGGGCTACAATGAGCAGTTCTTC. It encodes CASSFLQVGYNEQFF.

This clone was picked up one time. This sequence joins TRBV18 and TRBJ1-2; D is unclear. CDR3 length: 14 residues. Germline assignment: CDR1 KGHSH and CDR2 LQKENI. The ends were cut back, 2 bases at V and 0 bases at J, with 7 bases in the middle. The CDR3 DNA is TGTGCCAGCTCACCAATTCAGACTAACTATGGCTACACCTTC. Protein sequence: CASSPIQTNYGYTF.

This clone appeared a few times. The chain recombines TRBV30 with TRBJ2-3; perhaps TRBD2 as D (6 bases). Trimming left V 4 bases short and J 4 bases short, with 18 bases between. CDR1 is GTSNPN and CDR2 is SVGIG in the germline V gene (reference sequence). CDR3 length equals 15 residues. The CDR3 nucleotides are TGTGCCTGGAAGTCCCTAGCGAGAAGCGCAGATACGCAGTATTTT. Protein product: CAWKSLARSADTQYF. Together with reference TRBV30 and TRBJ2-3, the CDR3 gives the full variable domain: SQTIHQWPATLVQPVGSPLSLECTVEGTSNPNLYWYRQAAGRGLQLLFYSVGIGQISSEVPQNLSASRPQDRQFILSSKKLLLSDSGFYLCAWKSLARSADTQYFGPGTRLTVL.

This clone was counted between two and nine times. The chain is built from TRBV30 and TRBJ1-1; TRBD1 matches at 9 bases. The CDR3 covers 14 residues. V was pared by 1 base and J by 6 bases, with 6 bases of the junction left unmatched. Germline CDR1 GTSNPN, CDR2 SVGIG (reference sequence). DNA of the CDR3: TGTGCCTGGAGTGGCCACAGACAGGGGGCTGAAGCTTTCTTT. Its protein is CAWSGHRQGAEAFF.